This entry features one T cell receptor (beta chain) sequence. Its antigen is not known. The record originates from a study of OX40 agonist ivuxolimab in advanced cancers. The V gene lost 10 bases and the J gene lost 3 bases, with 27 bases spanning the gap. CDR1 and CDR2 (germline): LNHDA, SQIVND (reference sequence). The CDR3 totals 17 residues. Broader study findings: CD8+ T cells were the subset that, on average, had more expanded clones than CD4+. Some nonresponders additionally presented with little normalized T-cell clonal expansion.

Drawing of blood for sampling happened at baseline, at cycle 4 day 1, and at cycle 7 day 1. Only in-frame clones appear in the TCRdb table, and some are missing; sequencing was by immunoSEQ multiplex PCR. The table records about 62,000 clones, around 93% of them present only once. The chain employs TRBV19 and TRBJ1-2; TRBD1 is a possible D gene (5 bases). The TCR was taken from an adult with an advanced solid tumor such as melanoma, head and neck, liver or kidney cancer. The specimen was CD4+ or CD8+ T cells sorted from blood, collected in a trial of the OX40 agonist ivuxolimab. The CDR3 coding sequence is TGTGCCACCCTCCCTGGGGTTGGACTAACGGGGGACTATGGCTACACCTTC. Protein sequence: CATLPGVGLTGDYGYTF.